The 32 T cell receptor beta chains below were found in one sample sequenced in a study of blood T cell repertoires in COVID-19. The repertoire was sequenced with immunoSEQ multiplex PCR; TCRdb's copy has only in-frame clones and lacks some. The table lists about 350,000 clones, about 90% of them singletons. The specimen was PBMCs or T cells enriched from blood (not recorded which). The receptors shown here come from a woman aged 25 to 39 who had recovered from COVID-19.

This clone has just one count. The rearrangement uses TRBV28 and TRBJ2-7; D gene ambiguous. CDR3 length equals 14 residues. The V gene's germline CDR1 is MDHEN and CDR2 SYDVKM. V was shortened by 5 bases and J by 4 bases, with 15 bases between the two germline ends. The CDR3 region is CASSPSHPPYEQYF. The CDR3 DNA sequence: TGTGCCAGCAGTCCCTCACACCCTCCTTACGAGCAGTACTTC.

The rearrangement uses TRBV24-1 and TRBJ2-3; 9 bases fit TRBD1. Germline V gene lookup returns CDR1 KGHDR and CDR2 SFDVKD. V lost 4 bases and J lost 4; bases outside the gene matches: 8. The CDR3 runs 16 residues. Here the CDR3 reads CATSDRDRAVADTQYF. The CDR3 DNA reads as TGTGCCACCAGTGACCGGGACAGGGCAGTAGCAGATACGCAGTATTTT.

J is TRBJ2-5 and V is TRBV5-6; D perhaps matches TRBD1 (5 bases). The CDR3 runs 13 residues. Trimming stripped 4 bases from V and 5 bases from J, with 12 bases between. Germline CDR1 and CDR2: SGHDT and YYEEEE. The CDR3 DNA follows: TGTGCCAGCAGCCCCCCGGCAGGGGAGACCCAGTACTTC. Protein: CASSPPAGETQYF.

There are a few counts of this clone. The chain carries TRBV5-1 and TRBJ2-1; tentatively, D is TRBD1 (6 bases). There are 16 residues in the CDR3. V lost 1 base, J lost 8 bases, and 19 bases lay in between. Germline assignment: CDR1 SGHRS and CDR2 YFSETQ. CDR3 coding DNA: TGCGCCAGCAGCTTGAGTTTGCCTCACCCAGGGGATGAGCAGTTCTTC. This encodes CASSLSLPHPGDEQFF. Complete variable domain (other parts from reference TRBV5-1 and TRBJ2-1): KAGVTQTPRYLIKTRGQQVTLSCSPISGHRSVSWYQQTPGQGLQFLFEYFSETQRNKGNFPGRFSGRQFSNSRSEMNVSTLELGDSALYLCASSLSLPHPGDEQFFGPGTRLTVL.

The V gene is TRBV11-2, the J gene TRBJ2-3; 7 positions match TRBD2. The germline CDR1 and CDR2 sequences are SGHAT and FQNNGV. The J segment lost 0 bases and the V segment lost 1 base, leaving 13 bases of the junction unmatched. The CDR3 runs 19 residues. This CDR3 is CASSLGLSLGGVSTDTQYF. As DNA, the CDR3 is TGTGCCAGCAGCTTAGGATTATCCCTGGGGGGGGTAAGCACAGATACGCAGTATTTT.

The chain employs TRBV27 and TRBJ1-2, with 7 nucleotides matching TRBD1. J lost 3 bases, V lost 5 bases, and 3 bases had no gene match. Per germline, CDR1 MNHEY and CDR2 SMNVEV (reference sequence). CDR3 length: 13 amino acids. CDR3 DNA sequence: TGTGCCAGCAGTCACAGGGGCGACTATGGCTACACCTTC. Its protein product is CASSHRGDYGYTF.

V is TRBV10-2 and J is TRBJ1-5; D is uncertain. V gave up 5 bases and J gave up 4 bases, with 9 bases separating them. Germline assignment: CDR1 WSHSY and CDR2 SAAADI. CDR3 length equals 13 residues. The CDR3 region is CASSKQQNQPQHF. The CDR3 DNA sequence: TGCGCCAGCAGTAAACAGCAGAATCAGCCCCAGCATTTT.

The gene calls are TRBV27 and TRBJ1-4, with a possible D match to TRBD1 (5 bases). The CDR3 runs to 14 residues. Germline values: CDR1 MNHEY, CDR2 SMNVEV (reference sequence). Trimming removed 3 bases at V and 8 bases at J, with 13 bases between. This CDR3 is CASSFGGSREKLFF. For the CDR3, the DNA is TGTGCCAGCAGTTTCGGGGGGTCGAGGGAAAAACTGTTTTTT.

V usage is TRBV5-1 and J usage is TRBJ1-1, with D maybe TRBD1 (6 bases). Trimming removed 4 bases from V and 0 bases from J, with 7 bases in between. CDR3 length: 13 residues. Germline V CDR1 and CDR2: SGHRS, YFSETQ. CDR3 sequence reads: CASSDRMNTEAFF. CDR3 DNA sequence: TGCGCCAGCAGCGACAGGATGAACACTGAAGCTTTCTTT.

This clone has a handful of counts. CDR3 sequence reads: CASRGGADNSPLHF. The CDR3 DNA sequence: TGTGCCAGCAGAGGAGGGGCAGATAATTCACCCCTCCACTTT. The genes are TRBV2 and TRBJ1-6; D is perhaps TRBD1 (5 bases). The V end was cut by 6 bases, the J end by 5 bases, with 11 bases between. This CDR3 spans 14 amino acids. The germline V gene has CDR1 SNHLY and CDR2 FYNNEI.

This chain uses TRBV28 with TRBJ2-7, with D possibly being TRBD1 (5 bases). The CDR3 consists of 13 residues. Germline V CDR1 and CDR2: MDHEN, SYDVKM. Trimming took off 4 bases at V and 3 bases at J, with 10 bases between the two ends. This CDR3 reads CASSSQTVYEQYF. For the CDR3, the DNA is TGTGCCAGCAGTTCGCAGACAGTCTACGAGCAGTACTTC.

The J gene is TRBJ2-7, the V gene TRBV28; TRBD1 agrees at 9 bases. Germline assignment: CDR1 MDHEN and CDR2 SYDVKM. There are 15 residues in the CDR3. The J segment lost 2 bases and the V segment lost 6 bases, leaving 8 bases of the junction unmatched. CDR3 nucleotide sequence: TGTGCCAGCAGGGCTGGGACAGGGTTACCCTACGAGCAGTACTTC. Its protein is CASRAGTGLPYEQYF.

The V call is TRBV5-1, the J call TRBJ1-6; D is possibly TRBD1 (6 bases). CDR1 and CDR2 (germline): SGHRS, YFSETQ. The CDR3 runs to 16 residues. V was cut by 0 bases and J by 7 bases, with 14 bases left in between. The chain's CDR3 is CASSLVPGHQNSPLHF. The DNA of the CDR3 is TGCGCCAGCAGCTTGGTTCCGGGACACCAAAATTCACCCCTCCACTTT.

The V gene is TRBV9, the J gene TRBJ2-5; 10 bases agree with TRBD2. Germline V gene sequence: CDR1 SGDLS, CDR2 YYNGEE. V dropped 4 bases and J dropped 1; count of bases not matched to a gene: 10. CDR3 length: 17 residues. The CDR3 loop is CASSPRAAGGPQETQYF. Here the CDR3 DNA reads TGTGCCAGCAGCCCCAGGGCAGCGGGGGGGCCCCAAGAGACCCAGTACTTC. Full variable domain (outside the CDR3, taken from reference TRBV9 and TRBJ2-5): DSGVTQTPKHLITATGQRVTLRCSPRSGDLSVYWYQQSLDQGLQFLIQYYNGEERAKGNILERFSAQQFPDLHSELNLSSLELGDSALYFCASSPRAAGGPQETQYFGPGTRLLVL.

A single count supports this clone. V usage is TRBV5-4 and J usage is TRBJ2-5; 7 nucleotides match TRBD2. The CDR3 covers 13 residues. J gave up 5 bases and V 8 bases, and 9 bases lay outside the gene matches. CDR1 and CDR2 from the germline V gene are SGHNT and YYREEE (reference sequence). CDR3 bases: TGTGCCAGTCAAACGGGAGGCGGGGAGACCCAGTACTTC. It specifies CASQTGGGETQYF.

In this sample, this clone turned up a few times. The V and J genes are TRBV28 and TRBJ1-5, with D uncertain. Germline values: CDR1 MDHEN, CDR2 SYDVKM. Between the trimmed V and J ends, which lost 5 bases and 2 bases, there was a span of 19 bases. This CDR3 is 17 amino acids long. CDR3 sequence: CASSPTLGAKGNQPQHF. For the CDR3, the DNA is TGTGCCAGCAGTCCAACCCTAGGAGCGAAGGGCAATCAGCCCCAGCATTTT.

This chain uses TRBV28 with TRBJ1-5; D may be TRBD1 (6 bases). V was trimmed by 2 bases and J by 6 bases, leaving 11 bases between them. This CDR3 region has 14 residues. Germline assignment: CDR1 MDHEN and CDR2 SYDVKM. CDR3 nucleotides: TGTGCCAGCAGTTTAGGACAGTGGAGTCAGCCCCAGCATTTT. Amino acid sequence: CASSLGQWSQPQHF. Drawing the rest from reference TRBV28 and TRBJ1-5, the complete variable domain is DVKVTQSSRYLVKRTGEKVFLECVQDMDHENMFWYRQDPGLGLRLIYFSYDVKMKEKGDIPEGYSVSREKKERFSLILESASTNQTSMYLCASSLGQWSQPQHFGDGTRLSIL.

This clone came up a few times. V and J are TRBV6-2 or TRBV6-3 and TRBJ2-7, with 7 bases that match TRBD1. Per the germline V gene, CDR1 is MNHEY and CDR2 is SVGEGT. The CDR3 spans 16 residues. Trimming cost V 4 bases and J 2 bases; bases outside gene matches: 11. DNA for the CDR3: TGTGCCAGCAGTTCCATAGACAGGGCCTCGACCTACGAGCAGTACTTC. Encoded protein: CASSSIDRASTYEQYF.

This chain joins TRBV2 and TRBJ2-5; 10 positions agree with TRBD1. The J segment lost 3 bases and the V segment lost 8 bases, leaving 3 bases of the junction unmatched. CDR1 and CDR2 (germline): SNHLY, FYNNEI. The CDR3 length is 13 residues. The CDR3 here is CASAGTGEETQYF. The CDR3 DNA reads TGTGCCAGCGCCGGGACAGGGGAAGAGACCCAGTACTTC. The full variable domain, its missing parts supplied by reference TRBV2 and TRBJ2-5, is EPEVTQTPSHQVTQMGQEVILRCVPISNHLYFYWYRQILGQKVEFLVSFYNNEISEKSEIFDDQFSVERPDGSNFTLKIRSTKLEDSAMYFCASAGTGEETQYFGPGTRLLVL.

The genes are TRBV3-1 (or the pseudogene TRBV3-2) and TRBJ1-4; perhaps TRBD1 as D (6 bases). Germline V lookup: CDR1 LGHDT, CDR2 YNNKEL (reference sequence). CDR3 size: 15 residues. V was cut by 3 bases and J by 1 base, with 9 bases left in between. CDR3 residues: CASSQTGGTNEKLFF. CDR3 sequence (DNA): TGTGCCAGCAGCCAGACAGGCGGAACTAATGAAAAACTGTTTTTT.

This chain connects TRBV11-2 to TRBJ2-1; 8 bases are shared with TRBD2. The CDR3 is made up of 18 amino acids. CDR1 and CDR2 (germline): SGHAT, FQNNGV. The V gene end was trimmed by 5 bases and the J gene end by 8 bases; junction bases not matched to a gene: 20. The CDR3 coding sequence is TGTGCCAGCAGCCCGCGTGCCGGGGGGGGCCCTGTTCGCCATGAGCAGTTCTTC. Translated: CASSPRAGGGPVRHEQFF. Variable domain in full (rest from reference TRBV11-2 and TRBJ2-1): EAGVAQSPRYKIIEKRQSVAFWCNPISGHATLYWYQQILGQGPKLLIQFQNNGVVDDSQLPKDRFSAERLKGVDSTLKIQPAKLEDSAVYLCASSPRAGGGPVRHEQFFGPGTRLTVL.

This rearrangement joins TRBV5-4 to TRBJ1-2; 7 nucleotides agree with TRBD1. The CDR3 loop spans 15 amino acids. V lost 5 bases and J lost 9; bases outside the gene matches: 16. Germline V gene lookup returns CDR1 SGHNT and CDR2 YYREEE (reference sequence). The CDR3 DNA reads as TGTGCCAGCAGTTTGCCTACAGGGGAACGGGCGAGCTACACCTTC. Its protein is CASSLPTGERASYTF.

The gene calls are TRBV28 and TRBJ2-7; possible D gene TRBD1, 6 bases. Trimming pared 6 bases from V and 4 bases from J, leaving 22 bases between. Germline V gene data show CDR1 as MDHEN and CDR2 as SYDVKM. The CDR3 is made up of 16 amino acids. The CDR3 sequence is CASSLLGADREYEQYF. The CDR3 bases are TGTGCCAGCAGCCTCTTGGGGGCGGACAGAGAATACGAGCAGTACTTC.

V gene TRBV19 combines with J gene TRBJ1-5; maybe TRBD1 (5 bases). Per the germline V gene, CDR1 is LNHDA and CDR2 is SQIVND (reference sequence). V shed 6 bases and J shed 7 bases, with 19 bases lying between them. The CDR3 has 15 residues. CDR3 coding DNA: TGTGCCAGTAGCCTACAAATGTCCGGGGGGCAGCCCCAGCATTTT. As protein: CASSLQMSGGQPQHF.

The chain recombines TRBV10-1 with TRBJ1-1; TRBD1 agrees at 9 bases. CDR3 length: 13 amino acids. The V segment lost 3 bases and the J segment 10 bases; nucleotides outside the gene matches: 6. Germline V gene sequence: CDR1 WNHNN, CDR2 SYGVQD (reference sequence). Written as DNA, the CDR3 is TGCGCCAGCAGTGATTGGGGGGGACAGGGAGCTTTCTTT. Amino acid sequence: CASSDWGGQGAFF.

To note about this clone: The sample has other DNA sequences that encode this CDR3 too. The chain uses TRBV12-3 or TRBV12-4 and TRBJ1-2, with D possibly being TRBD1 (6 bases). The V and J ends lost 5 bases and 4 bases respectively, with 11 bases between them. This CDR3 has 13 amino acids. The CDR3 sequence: CASSPTGTYGYTF. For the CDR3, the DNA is TGTGCCAGCAGTCCTACAGGGACCTATGGCTACACCTTC.

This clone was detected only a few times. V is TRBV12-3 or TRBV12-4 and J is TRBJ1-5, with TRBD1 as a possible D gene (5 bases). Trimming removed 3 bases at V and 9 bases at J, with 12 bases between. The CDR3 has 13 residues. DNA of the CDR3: TGTGCCAGCAGTTTGGTGGGGCCTGGGCCCCAGCATTTT. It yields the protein CASSLVGPGPQHF.

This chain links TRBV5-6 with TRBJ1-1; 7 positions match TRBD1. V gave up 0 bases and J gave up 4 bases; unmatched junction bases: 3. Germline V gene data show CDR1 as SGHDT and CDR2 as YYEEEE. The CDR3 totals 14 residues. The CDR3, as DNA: TGTGCCAGCAGCTTGGCGCAGGGGGGCACTGAAGCTTTCTTT. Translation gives CASSLAQGGTEAFF. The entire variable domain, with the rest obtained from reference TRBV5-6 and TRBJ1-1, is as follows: DAGVTQSPTHLIKTRGQQVTLRCSPKSGHDTVSWYQQALGQGPQFIFQYYEEEERQRGNFPDRFSGHQFPNYSSELNVNALLLGDSALYLCASSLAQGGTEAFFGQGTRLTVV.

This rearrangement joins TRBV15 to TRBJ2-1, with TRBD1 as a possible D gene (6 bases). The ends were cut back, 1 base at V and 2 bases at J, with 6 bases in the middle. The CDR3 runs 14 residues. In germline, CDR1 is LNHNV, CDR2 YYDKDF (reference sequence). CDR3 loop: CATSRGGPYNEQFF. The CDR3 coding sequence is TGTGCCACCAGCAGAGGGGGGCCCTACAATGAGCAGTTCTTC.

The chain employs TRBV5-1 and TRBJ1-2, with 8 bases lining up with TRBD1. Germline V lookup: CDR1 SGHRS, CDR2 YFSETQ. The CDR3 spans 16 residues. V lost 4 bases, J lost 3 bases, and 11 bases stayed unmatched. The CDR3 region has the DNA TGCGCCAGCAGCCTAGCCATGACAGGGGCCGACTATGGCTACACCTTC. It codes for CASSLAMTGADYGYTF.

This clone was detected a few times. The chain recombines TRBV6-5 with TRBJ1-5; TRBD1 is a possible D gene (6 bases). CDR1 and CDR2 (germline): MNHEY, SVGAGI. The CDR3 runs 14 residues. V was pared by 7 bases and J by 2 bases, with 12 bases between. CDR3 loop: CASIQGPGNQPQHF. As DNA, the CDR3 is TGTGCCAGCATACAGGGCCCGGGCAATCAGCCCCAGCATTTT.

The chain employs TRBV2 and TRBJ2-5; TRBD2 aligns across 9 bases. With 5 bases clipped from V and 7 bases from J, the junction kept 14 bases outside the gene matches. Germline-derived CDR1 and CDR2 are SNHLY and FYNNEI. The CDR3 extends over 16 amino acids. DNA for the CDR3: TGTGCCAGCAGTCCTCCGGGCGGGGGGGCCCTGGTGACCCAGTACTTC. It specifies CASSPPGGGALVTQYF.